These T cell receptor beta chains were read from a single sample in a study of blood T cell repertoires in COVID-19. The method was immunoSEQ multiplex PCR; TCRdb's version includes in-frame clones alone and lacks a portion of them. Found here are tens of thousands of clones, approximately 84% of them singletons; the top ten hold more than 13%. The sequenced sample consisted of peripheral blood. Source of these receptors: a human donor in a cohort sampled during active COVID-19. Both conserved end residues are part of each CDR3. The D gene is left open where the match is weak. Rows give clone size only sometimes, using once, few, many, or a class for an expanded clone.

abundance,len,j_gene,v_gene,d_gene,CDR3nt,CDR3aa
.,15,TRBJ2-1,TRBV9,.,TGTGCCAGCAGCGTAGAGGACAATCTCGGGTATGAGCAGTTCTTC,CASSVEDNLGYEQFF
.,11,TRBJ1-2,TRBV29-1,TRBD1,TGCAGCGCCGAAAACAGGGGTGGCTACACCTTC,CSAENRGGYTF
.,12,TRBJ1-1,TRBV29-1,TRBD1,TGCAGCGTCAACAGGGGTTACACTGAAGCTTTCTTT,CSVNRGYTEAFF
.,13,TRBJ1-1,TRBV29-1,.,TGCAGCGGACAACTGACGAGGAACACTGAAGCTTTCTTT,CSGQLTRNTEAFF
.,13,TRBJ2-2,TRBV6-5,.,TGTGCCAGCAGGGGGCCGGGCACCGGGGAGCTGTTTTTT,CASRGPGTGELFF
.,18,TRBJ2-1,TRBV4-3,.,TGCGCCAGCAGCCAGGAGGGGGGGGCTATAAGCTCCTACAATGAGCAGTTCTTC,CASSQEGGAISSYNEQFF
.,16,TRBJ1-2,TRBV6-5,TRBD1,TGTGCCAGCAGTTTTCAAGGAGTCAGGGGGTTCGGTGGCTACACCTTC,CASSFQGVRGFGGYTF
.,11,TRBJ2-3,TRBV4-3,.,TGCGCCAGCAGCCCCGGGGATACGCAGTATTTT,CASSPGDTQYF
.,16,TRBJ1-2,TRBV7-9,TRBD1,TGTGCCAGCAGCTTAGCGGGTGACAGGGTGAACTATGGCTACACCTTC,CASSLAGDRVNYGYTF
.,19,TRBJ2-4,TRBV28,TRBD1,TGTGCCAGCAGTTTTGTGGTCCCCACAGGGGGCTTAGCCAAAAACATTCAGTACTTC,CASSFVVPTGGLAKNIQYF
.,14,TRBJ2-7,TRBV5-1,TRBD2,TGCGCCAGCAGCCCGGACCGGGGGGACTACGAGCAGTACTTC,CASSPDRGDYEQYF
few,12,TRBJ1-2,TRBV11-2,.,TGTGCCAGCAGCTTCATTAACTATGGCTACACCTTC,CASSFINYGYTF